This record covers a single TCR beta chain. The CDR3 sequence is 13 residues long. Germline V gene sequence: CDR1 MNHEY, CDR2 SVGAGI. Deletions cut 6 bases from V and 6 bases from J, with 14 bases between. The sample originates from a study of blood T cell repertoires in COVID-19. Measured with immunoSEQ multiplex PCR; TCRdb has only the in-frame clones, and not every one. Of under 150,000 clones listed, roughly 76% are singletons. V and J are TRBV6-5 and TRBJ1-2, with no clear D. Sequenced: peripheral blood. This TCR was sampled from a human donor with acute or convalescent COVID-19. The donor label of this sample is uncertain. The CDR3 DNA reads as TGTGCCAGCAGCGCGACGGGGAAAGATGGCTACACCTTC. As protein: CASSATGKDGYTF.